A selection of T cell receptor beta chains follows, all from one sample in a study of Graves' ophthalmopathy and Graves' hyperthyroidism. TCRdb fed the multiplex PCR reads into MiXCR, producing one record per CDR3 protein. The sample lists around 590,000 distinct CDR3 sequences, about 35% occurring once. The sample consisted of peripheral blood or thyroid tissue (not recorded which). The receptors derive from an adult man with Graves' hyperthyroidism. CDR3s include the opening cysteine and the closing phenylalanine or tryptophan. A D gene is named only where the DNA matches it firmly. Not every row has a clone size; where given, it reads once, few, many or a size class.

>TRBJ1-4|-|TRBV28|TRBD1
TGTGCCAGCAGCCAGACAGGGATGAGGGAAAAACTGTTTTTT
CASSQTGMREKLFF
>TRBJ2-5|once|TRBV6-5|-
TGTGCCAGCAGCCTCTTGGGGACGATGGGTGAGACCCAGTACTTC
CASSLLGTMGETQYF
>TRBJ1-1|many|TRBV5-8|-
TGTGCCAGCAGCGTTACAGCTGCTGGCGCTGAAGCTTTCTTT
CASSVTAAGAEAFF
>TRBJ1-4|many|TRBV7-9|-
TGTGCCAGCAGCCCCCCCAGGGTGGATAGGGAAAAACTGTTTTTT
CASSPPRVDREKLFF
>TRBJ2-5|-|TRBV7-2|TRBD1
TGTGACAGCGGCTCACCAGGGGGAGTAGAGACCCAGTACTTC
CDSGSPGGVETQYF
>TRBJ1-5|once|TRBV7-9|-
TGTGCCAGCAGCTTGGAGTGGGGGTTCATAGACCAGCATTTT
CASSLEWGFIDQHF
>TRBJ1-5|few|TRBV28|-
TGTGCCAGCAGTTTAACCCAGGGCGGGCCCCAGCATTTT
CASSLTQGGPQHF
>TRBJ2-7|many|TRBV5-1|-
TGCGCCAGCAGTTTACCCCCTGGCGAGCAGTACTTC
CASSLPPGEQYF
>TRBJ1-2|many|TRBV12-3/TRBV12-4|TRBD1
TGTGCCAGCAGTTTGGCAGGGGGCACTTCCTATGGCTACACCTTC
CASSLAGGTSYGYTF
>TRBJ1-2|many|TRBV7-9|-
TGTGCCAGCAGCTCCACGGGCTACACCTTC
CASSSTGYTF
>TRBJ2-7|few|TRBV5-1|TRBD1
TGCGCCAGCAGCGGATACCCACAGGGGGACCCCTACGAGCAGTACTTC
CASSGYPQGDPYEQYF
>TRBJ2-7|-|TRBV7-3|-
TGTGCCAGCAGCTTAACGAAAGGGCTCGAGCAGTACTTC
CASSLTKGLEQYF
>TRBJ2-5|-|TRBV28|-
TGTGCCAGCAGTAGACGACAGGACCAAGAGACCCAGTACTTC
CASSRRQDQETQYF
>TRBJ1-4|many|TRBV5-1|-
TGCGCCAGCAGCCCACGGCCAGATAATGAAAAACTGTTTTTT
CASSPRPDNEKLFF
>TRBJ1-2|-|TRBV3-1|TRBD1
TGTGCCAGCAGCCAAAGGACAGGGGTACGATTCGGCTACACCTTC
CASSQRTGVRFGYTF
>TRBJ1-2|-|TRBV29-1|TRBD1
TGCAGCGTCTTGACCGCCTTAGAGACAGGGACCGACTATGGCTACACCTTC
CSVLTALETGTDYGYTF
>TRBJ2-1|-|TRBV29-1|-
TGCAGTCGTGTCGGGCGCAACGAGCAGTTCTTC
CSRVGRNEQFF
>TRBJ2-5|-|TRBV9|TRBD2
TGTGCCAGCAGCGTAGGTCCGGGGGAGGGAGAGACCCAGTACTTC
CASSVGPGEGETQYF